This T cell receptor (beta chain) was sequenced in a study of blood T cell repertoires in COVID-19. Across the study: PBMCs, B-cell-depleted T cells, or T cells were the source of the cDNA or gDNA that made up the material.

The repertoire was sequenced with immunoSEQ multiplex PCR; TCRdb's copy has only in-frame clones and lacks some. The data hold about 150,000 clones, with roughly four fifths observed a single time. The ends were cut back, 3 bases at V and 4 bases at J, with 10 bases in the middle. The CDR3 totals 14 residues. Germline values: CDR1 LGHDT, CDR2 YNNKEL (reference sequence). This TCR was sampled from a woman of 80 years or more with acute or convalescent COVID-19. Sequenced: peripheral blood. J is TRBJ1-3 and V is TRBV3-1 (or the pseudogene TRBV3-2); D is possibly TRBD1 (6 bases). CDR3 DNA sequence: TGTGCCAGCAGCCAGCAGGGGTTAGGAAACACCATATATTTT. Protein: CASSQQGLGNTIYF.